The clone carrying this T cell receptor beta chain was detected only a few times. What it binds is not known. CDR1 is SEHNR and CDR2 is FQNEAQ in the germline V gene (reference sequence). The CDR3 runs 17 residues. Trimming took 1 base from V and 2 from J, leaving 14 bases between them. A universal primer binding site was introduced by template switching. The final cDNA contained unique molecular identifiers. TCRdb itself ran the 5' RACE reads through MiXCR, one entry per CDR3 protein. The repertoire has approximately 500,000 distinct CDR3 sequences, roughly 15% of them found once; the top ten carry roughly 0.4%. This record comes from a study of identical twins. Notes on the study in general: Clonotypes of the beta chain that were abundant in cord blood carried fewer insertions (memory repertoires showed none).

This sample also belongs to another study, concerning yellow fever vaccine responses in identical twins.

The genes are TRBV7-9 and TRBJ2-2; D might be TRBD1 (6 bases). Sequenced sample: CD4+ T cells sorted from blood. This clonotype originated in a woman aged 18-29 years in good health. The CDR3 region is CASSLVFGTPNTGELFF. The CDR3 DNA reads TGTGCCAGCAGCTTAGTCTTCGGGACACCAAACACCGGGGAGCTGTTTTTT.